These 8 T cell receptor beta chains share one sample of origin, sequenced in a study of blood T cells in healthy people across ages. Sample-barcoded 5' priming and a J-beta primer mix drove a second PCR of roughly 6 to 12 cycles. Each CDR3 protein gets one entry after TCRdb re-called the 5' RACE reads with MiXCR. This sample has roughly 1,000,000 distinct CDR3 sequences; almost 25% occur once, and the top ten carry less than 0.85%. This same sample was also taken into another study, of T cells of mothers and their children.

The specimen sequenced was blood. The receptor source for this set is a girl aged 2 to 9 in good health.

The chain combines TRBV29-1 with TRBJ1-2, with a possible D match to TRBD1 (6 bases). The CDR3 loop spans 12 amino acids. V was shortened by 3 bases and J by 3 bases, with 8 bases between the two germline ends. The germline CDR1 and CDR2 sequences are SQVTM and ANQGSEA. The CDR3 reads CSVDRQDYGYTF. The CDR3 DNA follows: TGCAGCGTTGATCGACAGGACTATGGCTACACCTTC.

This clonotype was observed a few times. This chain joins TRBV7-2 and TRBJ2-5, with 7 bases aligning to TRBD2. The J call may be in error: the DNA end matches TRBJ2-7 better. CDR3 size: 15 residues. The germline V gene encodes CDR1 SGHTA and CDR2 FQGNSA. The CDR3 loop reads CASSLDETSPYEQYF. CDR3 nucleotide sequence: TGTGCCAGCAGCTTAGACGAGACTAGCCCCTACGAGCAGTACTTC.

This clonotype occurred a few times. The chain employs TRBV7-2 and TRBJ2-1; TRBD2 matches 11 bases. This CDR3 comprises 17 residues. Germline values: CDR1 SGHTA, CDR2 FQGNSA. V trimming: 1 base; J trimming: 9 bases; junction bases outside the gene matches: 11. CDR3 bases: TGTGCCAGCAGCTTAGTTGGTACTAGCGGGAGAATTGGTGAGCAGTTCTTC. Translation gives CASSLVGTSGRIGEQFF.

Ten or more counts support this clonotype. The rearrangement uses TRBV2 and TRBJ2-6, with D hard to call. V was trimmed by 4 bases and J by 3 bases, leaving 1 base between them. Germline CDR1 reads SNHLY; CDR2 reads FYNNEI. The CDR3 runs to 12 residues. The CDR3 DNA sequence: TGTGCCAGCAGTGGTGGGGCCAACGTCCTGACTTTC. It yields the protein CASSGGANVLTF.

This clonotype was observed many times. This chain links TRBV7-2 with TRBJ2-3; D gene unclear. V was shortened by 3 bases and J by 6 bases, with 10 bases between the two germline ends. Germline V gives CDR1 SGHTA, CDR2 FQGNSA. This CDR3 is 13 amino acids long. CDR3 protein: CASSFFHADTQYF. The CDR3 coding sequence is TGTGCCAGCAGCTTCTTTCATGCGGATACGCAGTATTTT.

This clonotype was observed a few times. The chain couples TRBV7-9 to TRBJ2-2, with 7 nucleotides matching TRBD1. Germline V gives CDR1 SEHNR, CDR2 FQNEAQ (reference sequence). The J segment lost 7 bases and the V segment lost 8 bases, leaving 7 bases of the junction unmatched. The CDR3 spans 13 residues. The CDR3 sequence: CASLTGSLGELFF. CDR3 in DNA: TGTGCCAGCTTGACAGGGAGCCTCGGGGAGCTGTTTTTT.

CDR3 sequence: CASSYWPGVTGELFF. CDR3 nucleotides: TGTGCCAGCAGTTATTGGCCGGGGGTGACCGGGGAGCTGTTTTTT. This chain links TRBV6-2 or TRBV6-3 with TRBJ2-2; a weak D match, TRBD2 (6 bases). Germline V lookup: CDR1 MNHEY, CDR2 SVGEGT. This CDR3 has 15 amino acids. Trimming removed 3 bases from V and 5 bases from J, with 13 bases in between.

This clonotype appeared a few times. The chain links TRBV24-1 to TRBJ2-3, with D uncertain. V lost 3 bases, J lost 4 bases, and 16 bases lay in between. In germline, CDR1 is KGHDR, CDR2 SFDVKD. The CDR3 sequence is 16 residues long. CDR3 in amino acids: CATSDLTFSAPDTQYF. DNA of the CDR3: TGTGCCACCAGTGATCTAACGTTTTCAGCCCCAGATACGCAGTATTTT.